Below, 21 T cell receptor beta chains from the same sample are listed, as sequenced in a study of CD8 T cells in ankylosing spondylitis. Study-level findings and limits: Ankylosing spondylitis blood appeared to carry a characteristic TCR beta motif of roughly eight highly homologous variants.

TCRdb itself ran the 5' RACE reads through MiXCR, one entry per CDR3 protein. Of approximately 440,000 distinct CDR3 sequences listed, roughly 18% are singletons. Their antigens are not known. The sample taken for sequencing was blood, either unsorted or a sorted T cell fraction (not recorded which). Receptor source: a male donor with ankylosing spondylitis.

This clonotype turned up a few times. The chain recombines TRBV9 with TRBJ2-1, with unresolved D. There are 15 residues in the CDR3. Per the germline V gene, CDR1 is SGDLS and CDR2 is YYNGEE. V was pared by 3 bases and J by 5 bases, with 15 bases between. The CDR3 region has the DNA TGTGCCAGCAGCGGTCATGCTAGACCGGACAATGAGCAGTTCTTC. Encoded protein: CASSGHARPDNEQFF.

This clonotype showed up just a few times. The rearrangement joins TRBV11-2 to TRBJ1-2, with TRBD1 as a possible D gene (6 bases). From germline, CDR1 is SGHAT and CDR2 FQNNGV. V lost 5 bases and J 5 bases, leaving 15 bases between the germline ends. The CDR3 runs 14 residues. Here the CDR3 DNA reads TGTGCCAGCAGCCCGGGGGCAGGGACGTATGGCTACACCTTC. Protein sequence: CASSPGAGTYGYTF. Drawing the rest from reference TRBV11-2 and TRBJ1-2, the complete variable domain is EAGVAQSPRYKIIEKRQSVAFWCNPISGHATLYWYQQILGQGPKLLIQFQNNGVVDDSQLPKDRFSAERLKGVDSTLKIQPAKLEDSAVYLCASSPGAGTYGYTFGSGTRLTVV.

In nucleotides, the CDR3 is TGTGCCAGCTCACCCGGGGGGCAAGGGAGCAATCAGCCCCAGCATTTT. Translated, it gives CASSPGGQGSNQPQHF. This rearrangement joins TRBV18 to TRBJ1-5; possibly TRBD1 for D (6 bases). V lost 3 bases and J 1 base, leaving 13 bases between the germline ends. The CDR3 covers 16 residues. Per the germline V gene, CDR1 is KGHSH and CDR2 is LQKENI.

In its sample, this clonotype was seen a few times. The chain has TRBV9 and TRBJ2-3; 10 bases agree with TRBD2. After removal of 4 bases from V and 4 bases from J, the junction contained 9 bases not matched to a gene. Looked up from germline, CDR1 is SGDLS and CDR2 is YYNGEE. The CDR3 is 16 amino acids. The CDR3 DNA reads TGTGCCAGCAGCCTCCAGAGCGGGGGGGCTTCAGATACGCAGTATTTT. It codes for CASSLQSGGASDTQYF.

This clonotype has more than one count but fewer than ten. This chain uses TRBV12-3 or TRBV12-4 with TRBJ2-1, with 12 nucleotides matching TRBD1. V shed 1 base and J 10 bases; nucleotides not matched to a gene: 5. This CDR3 has 15 amino acids. In DNA, the CDR3 is TGTGCCAGCAGTTTAGACGGGACAGGGGGCAGGGAGCAGTTCTTC. Its protein is CASSLDGTGGREQFF.

This clonotype was picked up many times. The gene calls are TRBV27 and TRBJ1-5; 8 bases match TRBD1. This CDR3 spans 15 amino acids. V lost 6 bases and J lost 0; bases outside the gene matches: 4. Germline lookup yields CDR1 MNHEY and CDR2 SMNVEV (reference sequence). The CDR3 loop is CASRGGQGSNQPQHF. The CDR3 DNA reads as TGTGCCAGCAGGGGCGGACAGGGTAGCAATCAGCCCCAGCATTTT.

This clonotype was counted between two and nine times. The chain joins TRBV6-5 to TRBJ2-4; no definite D call. The CDR3 loop spans 15 amino acids. CDR1 and CDR2 from the germline V gene are MNHEY and SVGAGI. The V gene lost 2 bases and the J gene lost 0 bases, with 8 bases spanning the gap. CDR3 nucleotides: TGTGCCAGCAGTTACAACCCCTTAGCCAAAAACATTCAGTACTTC. Translated, it gives CASSYNPLAKNIQYF.

This chain uses TRBV24-1 with TRBJ2-3; D is unresolved. Germline CDR1 KGHDR, CDR2 SFDVKD. Trimming removed 9 bases at V and 1 base at J, with 16 bases between. The CDR3 is 15 residues long. DNA for the CDR3: TGTGCCACCCAAGGCGCCCCCAAGGGCACAGATACGCAGTATTTT. It encodes CATQGAPKGTDTQYF.

This clonotype has a handful of counts. This sequence joins TRBV4-1 and TRBJ1-1, with no clear D. V was cut by 0 bases and J by 10 bases, with 9 bases left in between. This CDR3 spans 12 amino acids. From germline, CDR1 is MGHRA and CDR2 YSYEKL. The CDR3 DNA reads as TGCGCCAGCAGCCAAGAAGTGGGTAGAGCTTTCTTT. Encoded protein: CASSQEVGRAFF.

This clonotype was counted between two and nine times. V is TRBV6-1 and J is TRBJ2-7; no reliable D call. The V gene's germline CDR1 is MNHNS and CDR2 SASEGT. CDR3 length: 13 amino acids. V was pared by 2 bases and J by 7 bases, with 12 bases between. The DNA for the CDR3 is TGTGCCAGCAGTGAATTCGAATTTGGAGAGCAGTACTTC. Translating gives CASSEFEFGEQYF.

This clonotype has more than one count but fewer than ten. The rearrangement joins TRBV12-3 or TRBV12-4 to TRBJ1-2; TRBD1 matches at 8 bases. The ends lost 6 bases at V and 3 bases at J; junction bases unmatched: 18. The CDR3 has 18 residues. Here the CDR3 DNA reads TGTGCCAGCAGCCCTCAGGGGGCGAAGCCCCACCTCCACTATGGCTACACCTTC. Protein: CASSPQGAKPHLHYGYTF.

The rearrangement uses TRBV20-1 and TRBJ2-3, with D possibly TRBD1 on 6 matching bases. V shed 7 bases and J shed 1 base, with 15 bases lying between them. Germline CDR1 and CDR2: DFQATT and SNEGSKA (reference sequence). The CDR3 length is 14 residues. The CDR3 here is CSGLRTAGTDTQYF. The CDR3, as DNA: TGCAGTGGACTCAGGACAGCAGGCACAGATACGCAGTATTTT.

The genes are TRBV2 and TRBJ1-5; D gene uncertain. Trimming pared 5 bases from V and 0 bases from J, leaving 11 bases between. CDR1 is SNHLY and CDR2 is FYNNEI in the germline V gene. The CDR3 has 15 amino acids. The CDR3, as DNA: TGTGCCAGCAGTAACGGGCCTTATAGCAATCAGCCCCAGCATTTT. It yields the protein CASSNGPYSNQPQHF.

The CDR3 loop reads CATSRDSGGANNEQFF. CDR3 sequence (DNA): TGTGCCACCAGCAGAGATAGCGGGGGGGCTAACAATGAGCAGTTCTTC. The V and J genes are TRBV15 and TRBJ2-1, with 11 bases lining up with TRBD2. CDR1 is LNHNV and CDR2 is YYDKDF in the germline V gene (reference sequence). The CDR3 is 16 amino acids. J was trimmed by 5 bases and V by 0 bases; bases with no gene match: 3.

This clonotype was counted many times. The chain couples TRBV29-1 to TRBJ1-1; D uncertain. The CDR3 runs 13 residues. The germline V and J ends were trimmed by 4 bases and 2 bases, with 11 bases remaining between them. CDR1 is SQVTM, CDR2 ANQGSEA, per germline. The CDR3 nucleotides are TGCAGCGTTGGGCTGCCGTCAAACACTGAAGCTTTCTTT. It encodes CSVGLPSNTEAFF. Looking up the rest from reference TRBV29-1 and TRBJ1-1 gives the full variable domain: SAVISQKPSRDICQRGTSLTIQCQVDSQVTMMFWYRQQPGQSLTLIATANQGSEATYESGFVIDKFPISRPNLTFSTLTVSNMSPEDSSIYLCSVGLPSNTEAFFGQGTRLTVV.

This clonotype has more than one count but fewer than ten. This rearrangement joins TRBV18 to TRBJ1-1, with a tentative D call TRBD1 (6 bases). This CDR3 comprises 15 residues. Trimming took off 6 bases at V and 3 bases at J, with 17 bases between the two ends. Germline V CDR1 and CDR2: KGHSH, LQKENI. Here the CDR3 DNA reads TGTGCCAGCTCGAAGGGGGGCGCCGGTTACACTGAAGCTTTCTTT. It encodes CASSKGGAGYTEAFF.

This clonotype appeared a few times. The chain has TRBV15 and TRBJ2-6; D gene unclear. V shed 0 bases and J shed 2 bases, with 5 bases lying between them. The CDR3 loop spans 15 amino acids. The germline CDR1 and CDR2 sequences are LNHNV and YYDKDF (reference sequence). The CDR3 bases are TGTGCCACCAGCAGAGATTCGACTGGGGCCAACGTCCTGACTTTC. It is translated as CATSRDSTGANVLTF. Full variable domain (remainder filled in from reference TRBV15 and TRBJ2-6): DAMVIQNPRYQVTQFGKPVTLSCSQTLNHNVMYWYQQKSSQAPKLLFHYYDKDFNNEADTPDNFQSRRPNTSFCFLDIRSPGLGDTAMYLCATSRDSTGANVLTFGAGSRLTVL.

This clonotype was observed many times. The J gene is TRBJ2-3, the V gene TRBV7-3; TRBD1 matches 7 bases. From germline, CDR1 is SGHTA and CDR2 FQGTGA. V was pared by 4 bases and J by 1 base, with 8 bases of the junction left unmatched. CDR3 length: 16 amino acids. DNA for the CDR3: TGTGCCAGCAGCTACACAGGGGCGAAGGGCACAGATACGCAGTATTTT. Amino acids: CASSYTGAKGTDTQYF.

The chain uses TRBV20-1 and TRBJ2-7; 9 nucleotides match TRBD1. This CDR3 is 14 amino acids long. The V gene's germline CDR1 is DFQATT and CDR2 SNEGSKA (reference sequence). The trim removed 8 bases at V and 3 bases at J, leaving 11 bases unmatched. The DNA for the CDR3 is TGCAGTTGGGACTCCGGGACAGGGTACTACGAGCAGTACTTC. The encoded protein is CSWDSGTGYYEQYF.

This clonotype has a handful of counts. CDR3 sequence (DNA): TGTGCCAGCAGCCAGATGGGCAATCAGCCCCAGCATTTT. Residues: CASSQMGNQPQHF. V is TRBV3-1 and J is TRBJ1-5, with no clear D. CDR1 and CDR2 (germline): LGHDT, YNNKEL (reference sequence). V lost 3 bases and J 2 bases, leaving 5 bases between the germline ends. The CDR3 sequence is 13 residues long.

This clonotype was counted between two and nine times. This chain links TRBV18 with TRBJ1-1, with a possible D match to TRBD1 (6 bases). The CDR3 length is 14 residues. The germline V and J ends were trimmed by 5 bases and 1 base, with 11 bases remaining between them. Per the germline V gene, CDR1 is KGHSH and CDR2 is LQKENI. The CDR3 nucleotides read TGTGCCAGCTCATCCCAGGACAGGAACACTGAAGCTTTCTTT. It yields the protein CASSSQDRNTEAFF.